This entry lists 26 T cell receptor beta chains sequenced from one sample in a study of T cells in Graves' hyperthyroidism and ophthalmopathy. Using RNA transcripts as the source, TCR beta CDR3 regions were amplified. First-round RT-PCR targeting the TCR CDR3 was performed with the HTBI primer set. TCRdb re-derived calls from the multiplex PCR reads in MiXCR, one entry per CDR3 protein. The sample records a few hundred thousand distinct CDR3 sequences, less than 20% being singletons. The specimen sequenced was blood. These TCRs come from a woman aged 25-40 years with Graves' hyperthyroidism.

This clonotype was detected a few times. This may come from a read error, since a much larger clone is one base off. V and J are TRBV18 and TRBJ1-4; 9 nucleotides line up with TRBD1. The germline CDR1 and CDR2 sequences are KGHSH and LQKENI. The CDR3 loop spans 14 amino acids. CDR3 region: CASSPDRGYERLFF. The CDR3 nucleotides read TGTGCCAGCTCACCCGACAGGGGGTATGAAAGACTGTTTTTT.

This clonotype was seen a handful of times. The chain recombines TRBV5-8 with TRBJ2-7; 12 bases align to TRBD2. The CDR3 has 16 residues. Germline V lookup: CDR1 SGHTS, CDR2 YDEGEE. The ends lost 4 bases at V and 5 bases at J; junction bases unmatched: 10. The CDR3 sequence: CASSGRTSGIRDEQYF. The CDR3 nucleotides are TGTGCCAGCAGCGGGAGGACTAGCGGGATACGTGACGAGCAGTACTTC.

The V call is TRBV2, the J call TRBJ2-1, with TRBD2 matching over 16 bases. The CDR3 sequence is 16 residues long. V gave up 5 bases and J gave up 6 bases; unmatched junction bases: 4. Germline assignment: CDR1 SNHLY and CDR2 FYNNEI. This chain's CDR3 is CASSPGTSGRANEQFF. In DNA form, the CDR3 reads TGTGCCAGCAGTCCCGGGACTAGCGGGAGGGCCAATGAGCAGTTCTTC.

There are a few counts of this clonotype. The V call is TRBV28, the J call TRBJ1-5; no clear D gene. Trimming removed 6 bases from V and 4 bases from J, with 10 bases in between. This CDR3 comprises 13 residues. Germline V CDR1 and CDR2: MDHEN, SYDVKM. The CDR3 coding sequence is TGTGCCAGCAGAGAAAGTGCTAATCAGCCCCAGCATTTT. This sequence encodes CASRESANQPQHF.

This clonotype came up many times. This chain joins TRBV5-6 and TRBJ1-1; TRBD1 matches at 8 bases. The CDR3 is 16 residues long. CDR1 and CDR2 (germline): SGHDT, YYEEEE. Trimming at V came to 2 bases and at J to 4 bases, leaving 10 bases not matched to a gene. The CDR3 coding sequence is TGTGCCAGCAGCTTTCGTGCAGGGGGCGTTTTCACTGAAGCTTTCTTT. Protein product: CASSFRAGGVFTEAFF.

In this sample, this clonotype turned up many times. The chain recombines TRBV2 with TRBJ2-4, with 13 bases identical to TRBD2. In germline, CDR1 is SNHLY, CDR2 FYNNEI. V dropped 6 bases and J dropped 5; count of bases not matched to a gene: 1. The CDR3 sequence is 14 residues long. CDR3 sequence reads: CASRGTSGENIQYF. DNA of the CDR3: TGTGCCAGCAGGGGGACTAGCGGGGAAAACATTCAGTACTTC.

Concerning this clonotype: This may stem from a read error, because a much larger clone lies one nucleotide away. The rearrangement links TRBV3-1 to TRBJ1-5, with TRBD1 as a possible D gene (5 bases). This CDR3 has 14 residues. CDR1 and CDR2 (germline): LGHDT, YNNKEL (reference sequence). CDR3 coding DNA: TGTGCCGGCAGCCAAGATGAGGGGAGGGGGCCCCAGCATTTT. Translating gives CAGSQDEGRGPQHF.

This clonotype has ten or more counts. This chain joins TRBV7-9 and TRBJ1-2, with D possibly being TRBD1 (6 bases). Trimming shortened V by 2 bases and J by 4 bases, and 20 bases separated the two germline ends. The CDR3 length is 17 residues. Germline CDR1 is SEHNR and CDR2 is FQNEAQ (reference sequence). CDR3 residues: CASSLMTGGAESYGYTF. DNA for the CDR3: TGTGCCAGCAGCTTAATGACAGGCGGAGCCGAATCCTATGGCTACACCTTC.

Comments on this clonotype: The CDR3 carries no conserved terminal phenylalanine or tryptophan, so it likely arises from a read error. The V and J genes are TRBV12-3 or TRBV12-4 and TRBJ2-2; D gene unclear. V gave up 1 base and J gave up 1 base, with 4 bases separating them. The length of the CDR3 is 14 residues. The chain's CDR3 is CASSLGWNTGELFL. DNA for the CDR3: TGTGCCAGCAGTTTAGGGTGGAACACCGGGGAGCTGTTTCTT.

A remark on this clonotype: A much bigger clone sits one base away, suggesting this may be a read error. The chain combines TRBV10-3 with TRBJ2-1; the D gene is possibly TRBD2 (6 bases). Germline-derived CDR1 and CDR2 are ENHRY and SYGVKD. V was clipped by 2 bases and J by 2 bases, with 13 bases between them. The CDR3 covers 16 residues. The chain's CDR3 is CAISETPSGPYNEQFF. The DNA for the CDR3 is TGTGCCATCAGTGAGACCCCCAGCGGGCCCTACAATGAGCAGTTCTTC.

This clonotype was seen ten or more times. This chain uses TRBV20-1 with TRBJ2-7; unclear D gene. Trimming stripped 2 bases from V and 3 bases from J, with 17 bases between. CDR1 and CDR2 (germline): DFQATT, SNEGSKA (reference sequence). The CDR3 extends over 15 amino acids. The CDR3 DNA reads TGCAGTGCTAGATATTGGGAAAGAGATTACTACGAGCAGTACTTC. Its translation is CSARYWERDYYEQYF.

Only a few counts were recorded for this clonotype. This sequence joins TRBV29-1 and TRBJ2-1, with 11 bases matching TRBD2. The V segment lost 7 bases and the J segment 5 bases; nucleotides outside the gene matches: 7. Per germline, CDR1 SQVTM and CDR2 ANQGSEA. The CDR3 runs to 14 residues. CDR3 protein: CSARGLAVDNEQFF. CDR3 bases: TGCAGCGCCCGGGGACTAGCGGTCGACAATGAGCAGTTCTTC.

The table lists this clonotype with many counts. This chain connects TRBV5-6 to TRBJ2-7; D might be TRBD1 or TRBD2, each matching 5 bases. V was shortened by 1 base and J by 2 bases, with 22 bases between the two germline ends. In germline, CDR1 is SGHDT, CDR2 YYEEEE. This CDR3 has 18 amino acids. CDR3: CASSLFLGPYNQTYEQYF. The DNA of the CDR3 is TGTGCCAGCAGCTTGTTCTTGGGACCGTATAACCAAACCTACGAGCAGTACTTC.

This clonotype has just a few counts. The chain uses TRBV9 and TRBJ1-2, with TRBD1 identical over 8 bases. Germline assignment: CDR1 SGDLS and CDR2 YYNGEE. V was clipped by 3 bases and J by 4 bases; unmatched bases: 8. This CDR3 contains 15 residues. CDR3 sequence (DNA): TGTGCCAGCAGCGCTAGACAGGGGCCCGCCTATGGCTACACCTTC. It codes for CASSARQGPAYGYTF.

V and J are TRBV9 and TRBJ1-2, with a tentative D call TRBD1 (5 bases). The germline gives CDR1 SGDLS, CDR2 YYNGEE. Trimming left V 0 bases short and J 11 bases short, with 11 bases between. CDR3 size: 12 residues. As DNA, the CDR3 is TGTGCCAGCAGCGTAGAAGGACGGACATACACCTTC. Translated: CASSVEGRTYTF.

This clonotype occurred a few times. The V call is TRBV7-8, the J call TRBJ2-3; 10 positions match TRBD2. CDR3 length: 18 amino acids. Unmatched junction bases numbered 17, after V lost 5 bases and J lost 6 bases. Germline V gives CDR1 SGHVS, CDR2 FQNEAQ. The CDR3 DNA reads as TGTGCCAGCAGCCAATTGGCCCCGAGCGGGAGGGCCATGGATACGCAGTATTTT. Translating gives CASSQLAPSGRAMDTQYF.

This clonotype appeared many times. The chain recombines TRBV3-1 with TRBJ1-5; D is perhaps TRBD1 (5 bases). CDR3 length: 15 amino acids. Germline V gene data show CDR1 as LGHDT and CDR2 as YNNKEL (reference sequence). Trimming stripped 6 bases from V and 9 bases from J, with 21 bases between. The CDR3 coding sequence is TGTGCCAGCAGTCCAGGGACTCCAGCTCTTAGGCCCCAGCATTTT. As protein: CASSPGTPALRPQHF.

This clonotype has only one observation. The genes are TRBV7-9 and TRBJ1-1, with D possibly being TRBD1 (5 bases). The V end was cut by 11 bases, the J end by 0 bases, with 13 bases between. From germline, CDR1 is SEHNR and CDR2 FQNEAQ (reference sequence). The CDR3 length is 13 residues. The CDR3 bases are TGTGCCGGAAGTCAGGGATTGAACACTGAAGCTTTCTTT. Translating gives CAGSQGLNTEAFF.

The chain uses TRBV9 and TRBJ2-7; D perhaps matches TRBD2 (6 bases). The CDR3 is 15 residues long. Per the germline V gene, CDR1 is SGDLS and CDR2 is YYNGEE. Trimming removed 0 bases at V and 4 bases at J, with 14 bases between. The CDR3 region is CASSVGSSEAYEQYF. As DNA, the CDR3 is TGTGCCAGCAGCGTAGGGTCTAGCGAGGCATACGAGCAGTACTTC.

CDR3 coding DNA: TGTGCCAGCAGCCAAGATCGAGGCAGAAACTATGGCTACACCTTC. It translates to CASSQDRGRNYGYTF. The chain is built from TRBV3-1 and TRBJ1-2, with D unresolved. Deletions cut 0 bases from V and 2 bases from J, with 10 bases between. Germline V gene data show CDR1 as LGHDT and CDR2 as YNNKEL (reference sequence). The CDR3 runs to 15 residues.

This chain links TRBV15 with TRBJ2-1; D is uncertain. The ends were cut back, 0 bases at V and 7 bases at J, with 13 bases in the middle. The CDR3 totals 15 residues. CDR1 is LNHNV and CDR2 is YYDKDF in the germline V gene (reference sequence). The CDR3 here is CATSRDQARRNEQFF. As DNA, the CDR3 is TGTGCCACCAGCAGAGATCAGGCTAGAAGGAATGAGCAGTTCTTC.

This clonotype was seen at least ten times. The rearrangement links TRBV18 to TRBJ2-1; 8 nucleotides match TRBD1. The CDR3 totals 13 residues. With V trimmed by 4 bases and J by 8 bases, 4 bases remained unmatched. Germline V gene data show CDR1 as KGHSH and CDR2 as LQKENI. This CDR3 reads CASSLTGVDEQFF. CDR3 nucleotide sequence: TGTGCCAGCTCACTGACAGGGGTAGATGAGCAGTTCTTC.

Many counts were recorded for this clonotype. This chain connects TRBV28 to TRBJ1-2; TRBD1 agrees at 11 bases. CDR1 is MDHEN, CDR2 SYDVKM, per germline. V trimming: 4 bases; J trimming: 1 base; junction bases outside the gene matches: 2. CDR3 size: 15 residues. This CDR3 is CASSYGTGGNYGYTF. The CDR3 DNA sequence: TGTGCCAGCAGTTACGGGACAGGGGGTAACTATGGCTACACCTTC.

This clonotype turned up a few times. The V and J genes are TRBV19 and TRBJ1-1; TRBD1 agrees at 7 bases. V lost 3 bases to trimming and J lost 4 bases; unmatched junction nucleotides: 5. The CDR3 has 14 residues. The germline V gene has CDR1 LNHDA and CDR2 SQIVND (reference sequence). This CDR3 reads CASSIDRVRTEAFF. The DNA of the CDR3 is TGTGCCAGTAGTATCGACAGGGTTCGCACTGAAGCTTTCTTT. Combining the CDR3 with reference TRBV19 and TRBJ1-1 gives the whole variable domain DGGITQSPKYLFRKEGQNVTLSCEQNLNHDAMYWYRQDPGQGLRLIYYSQIVNDFQKGDIAEGYSVSREKKESFPLTVTSAQKNPTAFYLCASSIDRVRTEAFFGQGTRLTVV.

The chain combines TRBV6-4 with TRBJ1-1; TRBD1 aligns across 9 bases. The V and J ends lost 5 bases and 5 bases, in that order; junction bases with no gene match: 9. There are 15 residues in the CDR3. Germline assignment: CDR1 MRHNA and CDR2 SNTAGT. This CDR3 reads CASSFTGGLSTEAFF. Here the CDR3 DNA reads TGTGCCAGCAGTTTTACAGGGGGCTTATCTACTGAAGCTTTCTTT.

This clonotype has a count of ten or more. The V gene is TRBV11-2, the J gene TRBJ2-7; D is undetermined. V dropped 6 bases and J dropped 2 bases, with 17 bases sitting between them. This CDR3 is 15 amino acids long. Germline CDR1 reads SGHAT; CDR2 reads FQNNGV. The CDR3 DNA reads TGTGCCAGCAGTACCCCCGGGCATAAACCCTACGAGCAGTACTTC. Its protein product is CASSTPGHKPYEQYF.